The source of this TCR beta chain is a study of identifying expanded T cells in peripheral blood. Study-level findings and limits: Across healthy donors, higher total template counts meant significantly greater approximately two-week count variance. Differentially abundant clones: about 1.3 between replicates, 15 to 17 at two to three weeks, less than 20 at four.

Using immunoSEQ multiplex PCR, the repertoire was profiled, and TCRdb retains in-frame clones only, with some absent. This table holds around 100,000 clones, approximately 89% found once. A word on this clone: The antigen remains undetermined.

No infections or other immune events were documented during collection. This clonotype was sampled from a person aged 18-69 years in good health. The sample was blood.

This CDR3 is CASSIKGLNTEAFF. As DNA, the CDR3 is TGCGCCAGCAGCATCAAGGGGCTCAACACTGAAGCTTTCTTT. The V call is TRBV5-1, the J call TRBJ1-1; TRBD1 is a possible D gene (5 bases). This CDR3 is built from 14 residues. Germline CDR1 is SGHRS and CDR2 is YFSETQ. The germline V and J ends were trimmed by 4 bases and 2 bases, with 12 bases remaining between them.